The 24 T cell receptor beta chains below were found in one sample sequenced in a study of shared clonotypes between healthy human individuals. Libraries were prepared by immunoSEQ multiplex PCR; TCRdb keeps only in-frame clonotypes and omits some of them. The table lists 2 million to 2.5 million clones, 85% to 95% of them singletons, with about 0.36% in the top ten. The sample consisted of naive CD4+ T cells from PBMCs. Stated subset: CD45RA+ positively selected. The source is a man aged 18 to 35 in good health. Some clones in this sample may be carry-over from other donors' samples.

This chain links TRBV28 with TRBJ1-1; D possibly corresponds to TRBD1 (5 bases). The V gene's germline CDR1 is MDHEN and CDR2 SYDVKM. V was clipped by 4 bases and J by 5 bases, with 14 bases between them. The CDR3 consists of 14 residues. The CDR3 reads CASSSLGPRTEAFF. The DNA for the CDR3 is TGTGCCAGCAGTTCCCTGGGACCGAGGACTGAAGCTTTCTTT. The whole variable domain, remainder taken from reference TRBV28 and TRBJ1-1, is DVKVTQSSRYLVKRTGEKVFLECVQDMDHENMFWYRQDPGLGLRLIYFSYDVKMKEKGDIPEGYSVSREKKERFSLILESASTNQTSMYLCASSSLGPRTEAFFGQGTRLTVV.

V usage is TRBV15 and J usage is TRBJ2-2; D may match TRBD1 or TRBD2 (5 bases each). CDR3 size: 12 residues. Germline V gene lookup returns CDR1 LNHNV and CDR2 YYDKDF (reference sequence). CDR3 in amino acids: CARTRGSGELFF. In DNA form, the CDR3 reads TGTGCTAGAACTCGGGGCTCCGGGGAGCTGTTTTTT.

The genes are TRBV9 and TRBJ2-2, with D unclear. This CDR3 has 14 residues. Trimming removed 5 bases at V and 0 bases at J, with 8 bases between. Germline CDR1 SGDLS, CDR2 YYNGEE. CDR3 nucleotide sequence: TGTGCCAGCAGGTACAGCGCGAACACCGGGGAGCTGTTTTTT. Amino acid sequence: CASRYSANTGELFF.

The V call is TRBV29-1, the J call TRBJ1-4; unclear D gene. From germline, CDR1 is SQVTM and CDR2 ANQGSEA. The CDR3 runs 13 residues. Trimming removed 7 bases from V and 3 bases from J, with 12 bases in between. In DNA, the CDR3 is TGCAGCGCACGTCCGGGGTCTAATGAAAAACTGTTTTTT. Protein sequence: CSARPGSNEKLFF.

V usage is TRBV28 and J usage is TRBJ1-2; perhaps TRBD1 as D (5 bases). The ends were cut back, 5 bases at V and 8 bases at J, with 18 bases in the middle. CDR3 length equals 14 residues. Per germline, CDR1 MDHEN and CDR2 SYDVKM. CDR3 loop: CASSRPGLSSGYTF. The DNA for the CDR3 is TGTGCCAGCAGTAGACCGGGACTCTCGTCCGGCTACACCTTC.

DNA for the CDR3: TGCGCCAGCAGCTGGGGACTAGCGGGAGGAAGGGGCTCCTACAATGAGCAGTTCTTC. It specifies CASSWGLAGGRGSYNEQFF. V and J are TRBV5-1 and TRBJ2-1; 15 nucleotides agree with TRBD2. J gave up 0 bases and V 3 bases, and 7 bases lay outside the gene matches. The CDR3 loop spans 19 amino acids. Germline V lookup: CDR1 SGHRS, CDR2 YFSETQ.

In regard to this clone: In the same sample, other DNA sequences code for this CDR3. The chain carries TRBV7-3 and TRBJ2-1; D gene unclear. Per the germline V gene, CDR1 is SGHTA and CDR2 is FQGTGA. The CDR3 consists of 16 residues. Trimming shortened V by 0 bases and J by 0 bases, and 9 bases separated the two germline ends. Here the CDR3 reads CASSLTRLSSYNEQFF. CDR3 bases: TGTGCCAGCAGCTTAACGCGGCTAAGCTCCTACAATGAGCAGTTCTTC.

This clone appeared a single time. The chain has TRBV6-5 and TRBJ1-1; D gene ambiguous. V lost 8 bases, J lost 6 bases, and 16 bases lay in between. The germline gives CDR1 MNHEY, CDR2 SVGAGI. The CDR3 consists of 13 residues. Written as DNA, the CDR3 is TGTGCCAGCGTGGCACCGAAGATCGCTGAAGCTTTCTTT. Translation: CASVAPKIAEAFF.

The chain has TRBV4-1 and TRBJ2-2; the D gene could be TRBD1 or TRBD2 (6 bases each). Germline V lookup: CDR1 MGHRA, CDR2 YSYEKL. The CDR3 totals 15 residues. Trimming removed 6 bases at V and 8 bases at J, with 19 bases between. The CDR3 nucleotides are TGCGCCAGCAGGAGGGGGGAGGTGCCTATAGGGGAGCTGTTTTTT. Translation: CASRRGEVPIGELFF.

This chain connects TRBV7-9 to TRBJ1-3; D gene uncertain. This CDR3 is 15 amino acids long. Per the germline V gene, CDR1 is SEHNR and CDR2 is FQNEAQ (reference sequence). Trimming took 5 bases from V and 0 from J, leaving 11 bases between them. CDR3 residues: CASSPRVDSGNTIYF. CDR3 sequence (DNA): TGTGCCAGCAGCCCCCGAGTTGACTCTGGAAACACCATATATTTT.

This clone was recorded once. The genes are TRBV11-2 and TRBJ1-4; the D is unclear. Between the trimmed V and J ends, which lost 1 base and 1 base, there was a span of 7 bases. Germline CDR1 SGHAT, CDR2 FQNNGV. There are 15 residues in the CDR3. In DNA, the CDR3 is TGTGCCAGCAGCTTAGTAGGATTAACTAATGAAAAACTGTTTTTT. This gives the protein CASSLVGLTNEKLFF.

The sample holds one count of this clone. The rearrangement uses TRBV18 and TRBJ2-1; no definite D call. This CDR3 contains 15 residues. The germline CDR1 and CDR2 sequences are KGHSH and LQKENI. V was shortened by 3 bases and J by 10 bases, with 19 bases between the two germline ends. The CDR3 here is CASSPGTEPSREQFF. DNA of the CDR3: TGTGCCAGCTCACCCGGAACTGAGCCGAGCCGGGAGCAGTTCTTC.

In its sample, this clone was seen a few times. The chain joins TRBV30 to TRBJ1-1; D is unresolved. This CDR3 region has 13 residues. V lost 5 bases and J lost 3, with 13 bases in between. Germline V CDR1 and CDR2: GTSNPN, SVGIG (reference sequence). DNA for the CDR3: TGTGCCTGGTGGGAGGAGAGGGACACTGAAGCTTTCTTT. Translated: CAWWEERDTEAFF. The full variable domain, completed using reference TRBV30 and TRBJ1-1, is SQTIHQWPATLVQPVGSPLSLECTVEGTSNPNLYWYRQAAGRGLQLLFYSVGIGQISSEVPQNLSASRPQDRQFILSSKKLLLSDSGFYLCAWWEERDTEAFFGQGTRLTVV.

The gene calls are TRBV30 and TRBJ1-1; 9 bases line up with TRBD1. The germline V gene has CDR1 GTSNPN and CDR2 SVGIG (reference sequence). The CDR3 spans 14 residues. The V segment lost 7 bases and the J segment 3 bases; nucleotides outside the gene matches: 9. The CDR3 region is CAYLYRGPDTEAFF. In DNA form, the CDR3 reads TGTGCCTACCTTTACAGGGGGCCGGACACTGAAGCTTTCTTT.

J is TRBJ2-5 and V is TRBV5-6, with 8 bases identical to TRBD2. Germline V CDR1 and CDR2: SGHDT, YYEEEE. The CDR3 has 15 residues. With V trimmed by 1 base and J by 5 bases, 7 bases remained unmatched. The CDR3 sequence is CASSLWAGGVETQYF. The DNA of the CDR3 is TGTGCCAGCAGCTTGTGGGCGGGAGGAGTCGAGACCCAGTACTTC.

For the CDR3, the DNA is TGTGCCAGCAGTATCCAGAGCGGGGCAGCCAAAAACATTCAGTACTTC. As protein: CASSIQSGAAKNIQYF. V usage is TRBV28 and J usage is TRBJ2-4; 7 nucleotides align to TRBD2. Per germline, CDR1 MDHEN and CDR2 SYDVKM. CDR3 length: 16 residues. The V gene end was trimmed by 5 bases and the J gene end by 0 bases; junction bases not matched to a gene: 7.

The chain is built from TRBV7-2 and TRBJ1-5; possible D gene TRBD1, 5 bases. Trimming removed 1 base from V and 10 bases from J, with 23 bases in between. CDR1 and CDR2 (germline): SGHTA, FQGNSA. The CDR3 spans 17 residues. The CDR3 loop reads CASSLVAQGFRGVPQHF. CDR3 sequence (DNA): TGTGCCAGCAGCTTAGTAGCCCAGGGCTTTAGGGGTGTCCCCCAGCATTTT. Filled out from reference TRBV7-2 and TRBJ1-5, the complete variable domain reads GAGVSQSPSNKVTEKGKDVELRCDPISGHTALYWYRQSLGQGLEFLIYFQGNSAPDKSGLPSDRFSAERTGGSVSTLTIQRTQQEDSAVYLCASSLVAQGFRGVPQHFGDGTRLSIL.

The chain employs TRBV28 and TRBJ2-7; D not certain. Deletions cut 6 bases from V and 3 bases from J, with 21 bases between. The CDR3 contains 16 residues. Germline V gene sequence: CDR1 MDHEN, CDR2 SYDVKM. CDR3 residues: CASSPPPLTALYEQYF. CDR3 sequence (DNA): TGTGCCAGCAGCCCACCGCCCTTGACTGCGCTCTACGAGCAGTACTTC.

With respect to this clone: This same CDR3 is encoded by further DNA sequences in the sample. The V call is TRBV18, the J call TRBJ1-3; tentative D call: TRBD1 (5 bases). Between the trimmed V and J ends, which lost 3 bases and 0 bases, there was a span of 9 bases. The CDR3 loop spans 15 amino acids. Germline loops: CDR1 KGHSH, CDR2 LQKENI. The CDR3 DNA sequence: TGTGCCAGCTCACCGGGGCAAACCTCTGGAAACACCATATATTTT. Translated: CASSPGQTSGNTIYF. Drawing the rest from reference TRBV18 and TRBJ1-3, the complete variable domain is NAGVMQNPRHLVRRRGQEARLRCSPMKGHSHVYWYRQLPEEGLKFMVYLQKENIIDESGMPKERFSAEFPKEGPSILRIQQVVRGDSAAYFCASSPGQTSGNTIYFGEGSWLTVV.

V gene TRBV29-1 combines with J gene TRBJ2-7; 9 positions match TRBD1. Per the germline V gene, CDR1 is SQVTM and CDR2 is ANQGSEA. This CDR3 region has 17 residues. Losses at the gene ends were 3 bases for V and 5 bases for J; bases not matched to a gene: 17. In DNA, the CDR3 is TGCAGCGTTGAGATAATCCCAGGACAGGGGTCAGTTAACGAGCAGTACTTC. Protein: CSVEIIPGQGSVNEQYF.

As for this clone: Other DNA variants within this sample encode the same CDR3. The rearrangement joins TRBV28 to TRBJ1-1; D is ambiguous. Trimming took off 5 bases at V and 1 base at J, with 8 bases between the two ends. The CDR3 runs 13 residues. In germline, CDR1 is MDHEN, CDR2 SYDVKM. The CDR3, as DNA: TGTGCCAGCAGTCCCAACAGGAACACTGAAGCTTTCTTT. Amino acids: CASSPNRNTEAFF.

V and J are TRBV6-5 and TRBJ2-7, with 9 bases lining up with TRBD2. The junction had 5 bases not matched to a gene; V was cut back by 3 bases and J by 2 bases. Germline CDR1 is MNHEY and CDR2 is SVGAGI. CDR3 size: 15 residues. As DNA, the CDR3 is TGTGCCAGCAGTTATCAGGGACTAGCCGCCTACGAGCAGTACTTC. Residues: CASSYQGLAAYEQYF.

The rearrangement uses TRBV4-1 and TRBJ2-1; no definite D call. V lost 1 base, J lost 5 bases, and 18 bases lay in between. Germline assignment: CDR1 MGHRA and CDR2 YSYEKL. This CDR3 has 17 residues. The CDR3 protein is CASSQALARPYNNEQFF. DNA for the CDR3: TGCGCCAGCAGCCAAGCTCTGGCCCGGCCCTATAACAATGAGCAGTTCTTC.

The chain uses TRBV11-3 and TRBJ2-1, with TRBD2 as a possible D gene (5 bases). Per the germline V gene, CDR1 is SGHNT and CDR2 is YENEEA. CDR3 length: 15 amino acids. The V and J ends lost 2 bases and 8 bases respectively, with 16 bases between them. CDR3 protein: CASSLRTPAFDEQFF. In DNA, the CDR3 is TGTGCCAGCAGCTTAAGGACTCCCGCTTTCGATGAGCAGTTCTTC.